The T cell receptor beta chain described here comes from a study of cytomegalovirus exposure and HLA in healthy donors. Points from the study as a whole: In a later analysis, a missense DCLRE1C variant was linked to TCR beta V- and J-gene trimming.

13 Jbeta primers and 60 Vbeta primers were used for the PCR. Generated by immunoSEQ multiplex PCR, the TCRdb table keeps only in-frame clones and is missing some. This sample has around 80,000 clones, with under 80% found just once. The CDR3 runs to 14 residues. Germline-derived CDR1 and CDR2 are SGHTA and FQGNSA. V shed 2 bases and J shed 7 bases, with 14 bases lying between them. In regard to this clone: No antigen is known for it.

The V and J genes are TRBV7-2 and TRBJ1-2, with D perhaps matching TRBD1 (6 bases). The source is a man aged 35 to 55 in good health and CMV-seropositive. Input material: PBMCs. CDR3 bases: TGTGCCAGCAGCTTATATAGGCCAGGGGTTGGCTACACCTTC. Translating gives CASSLYRPGVGYTF.